This T cell receptor beta chain was found in a study of blood T cell repertoires in COVID-19. The authors' processing: Amplified reference gene primers provided the basis for estimating nucleated cell counts. TCRdb's table, derived via immunoSEQ multiplex PCR, lists solely in-frame clones and lacks some. For V, J and clone size, that table is used; D and trimming come from the DNA. The data show approximately 200,000 clones, 80% seen once. This CDR3 is built from 14 residues. CDR1 and CDR2 from the germline V gene are SEHNR and FQNEAQ (reference sequence). The trim removed 5 bases at V and 5 bases at J, leaving 3 bases unmatched.

The chain is built from TRBV7-9 and TRBJ1-1; TRBD1 matches at 12 bases. Specimen: PBMCs or T cells enriched from blood (not recorded which). This TCR was sampled from a woman in her forties with acute COVID-19. The CDR3 loop is CASSGDRGPTEAFF. DNA of the CDR3: TGTGCCAGCAGCGGGGACAGGGGGCCGACTGAAGCTTTCTTT.